The 3 T cell receptor beta chains listed next were all sequenced from one sample in a study of shared clonotypes between healthy human individuals. The table came from immunoSEQ multiplex PCR; TCRdb's copy has only in-frame clones and leaves some out. The sample has over a million clones, about four fifths seen once. The material sequenced was memory CD4+ T cells from PBMCs. The subset was: CD45RA-negative fraction. These receptors originate from a man younger than 35 in good health. Some clones in this sample may be carry-over from other donors' samples.

This rearrangement joins TRBV5-1 to TRBJ2-7, with D perhaps matching TRBD1 or TRBD2 (6 bases each). V was shortened by 1 base and J by 7 bases, with 12 bases between the two germline ends. Germline loops: CDR1 SGHRS, CDR2 YFSETQ. There are 13 residues in the CDR3. In nucleotides, the CDR3 is TGCGCCAGCAGCTTGCACGGGGGCGGAGAGCAGTACTTC. Translated, it gives CASSLHGGGEQYF. Looking up the rest from reference TRBV5-1 and TRBJ2-7 gives the full variable domain: KAGVTQTPRYLIKTRGQQVTLSCSPISGHRSVSWYQQTPGQGLQFLFEYFSETQRNKGNFPGRFSGRQFSNSRSEMNVSTLELGDSALYLCASSLHGGGEQYFGPGTRLTVT.

For the CDR3, the DNA is TGTGCCAGCAGCCCGGAGCCAGGGTCTGGCGAGCAGTACTTC. As protein: CASSPEPGSGEQYF. The chain recombines TRBV7-2 with TRBJ2-7; possibly TRBD1 for D (5 bases). CDR3 length: 14 residues. Germline V lookup: CDR1 SGHTA, CDR2 FQGNSA. The V gene lost 5 bases and the J gene lost 6 bases, with 17 bases spanning the gap.

The rearrangement joins TRBV5-4 to TRBJ1-4; D gene uncertain. CDR1 and CDR2 from the germline V gene are SGHNT and YYREEE (reference sequence). Deletions cut 0 bases from V and 8 bases from J, with 14 bases between. This CDR3 has 15 amino acids. CDR3 protein: CASSLAGARREKLFF. The CDR3 bases are TGTGCCAGCAGCTTGGCCGGAGCCCGTCGGGAAAAACTGTTTTTT.